This passage covers 28 T cell receptor beta chains from one sample sequenced in a study of blood T cell repertoires in COVID-19. Some clones are missing from TCRdb's copy, which holds only in-frame ones; the method was immunoSEQ multiplex PCR. Among about 220,000 clones listed, 85% were seen once. Material: peripheral blood. Every receptor here comes from a man in his forties or fifties who had recovered from COVID-19.

About this clone: A junction boundary mismatches the germline segment, possibly from a read error. V gene TRBV6-2 or TRBV6-3 combines with J gene TRBJ2-7; D is unresolved. Per the germline V gene, CDR1 is MNHEY and CDR2 is SVGEGT. CDR3 length equals 11 residues. Here the CDR3 DNA reads TGTGCCAGCAGTTTAGACTCGGTTCCCAACTTC. It specifies CASSLDSVPNF.

V usage is TRBV28 and J usage is TRBJ1-3; D gene uncertain. The CDR3 loop spans 16 amino acids. The V end lost 5 bases, the J end lost 4 bases, and 18 bases lay between the germline ends. Per the germline V gene, CDR1 is MDHEN and CDR2 is SYDVKM. Written as DNA, the CDR3 is TGTGCCAGCAGTACCCACCCCGGAGGGCCCGGAAACACCATATATTTT. It is translated as CASSTHPGGPGNTIYF.

The gene calls are TRBV12-3 or TRBV12-4 and TRBJ2-7; a weak D match, TRBD1 (6 bases). The V gene lost 8 bases and the J gene lost 9 bases, with 20 bases spanning the gap. The CDR3 is 13 residues long. CDR3 residues: CASGQRDVGGQYF. The CDR3, as DNA: TGTGCCAGCGGACAGCGAGACGTAGGGGGGCAGTACTTC.

The chain links TRBV5-5 to TRBJ2-1, with TRBD2 matching over 12 bases. The J segment lost 1 base and the V segment lost 7 bases, leaving 6 bases of the junction unmatched. Germline values: CDR1 SGHKS, CDR2 YYEKEE (reference sequence). The CDR3 is made up of 16 amino acids. The CDR3 spells CASGTGTSGSYNEQFF. CDR3 nucleotide sequence: TGTGCCAGCGGAACCGGGACTAGCGGGTCCTACAATGAGCAGTTCTTC.

This clone showed up just once. This chain links TRBV28 with TRBJ1-5; possible D gene TRBD1, 6 bases. Germline V CDR1 and CDR2: MDHEN, SYDVKM. V was shortened by 8 bases and J by 2 bases, with 19 bases between the two germline ends. The CDR3 covers 16 residues. Written as DNA, the CDR3 is TGTGCCAGCCAGTGGTACACAGGGACCGGCAATCAGCCCCAGCATTTT. Its protein product is CASQWYTGTGNQPQHF.

The chain couples TRBV2 to TRBJ2-2; 7 bases are shared with TRBD1. The germline V gene has CDR1 SNHLY and CDR2 FYNNEI. V lost 6 bases, J lost 5 bases, and 6 bases stayed unmatched. The CDR3 has 14 residues. This chain's CDR3 is CASRIVDRTGELFF. The DNA of the CDR3 is TGTGCCAGCAGGATTGTGGACAGGACCGGGGAGCTGTTTTTT. Full variable domain (rest looked up from reference TRBV2 and TRBJ2-2): EPEVTQTPSHQVTQMGQEVILRCVPISNHLYFYWYRQILGQKVEFLVSFYNNEISEKSEIFDDQFSVERPDGSNFTLKIRSTKLEDSAMYFCASRIVDRTGELFFGEGSRLTVL.

The chain joins TRBV10-3 to TRBJ1-2, with 10 nucleotides matching TRBD1. This CDR3 comprises 14 residues. Germline loops: CDR1 ENHRY, CDR2 SYGVKD. Trimming took 6 bases from V and 8 from J; bases not matched to a gene: 9. As DNA, the CDR3 is TGTGCCATCAGCCCCCAGACAGGGGGCAGCGGCTACACCTTC. Its translation is CAISPQTGGSGYTF.

The chain combines TRBV2 with TRBJ1-4; D is ambiguous. Trimming pared 8 bases from V and 10 bases from J, leaving 11 bases between. CDR1 and CDR2 (germline): SNHLY, FYNNEI. The CDR3 runs 11 residues. The CDR3 region is CASSLVVKLFF. The CDR3 DNA reads TGTGCCAGCTCACTAGTAGTAAAACTGTTTTTT.

The gene calls are TRBV6-1 and TRBJ2-7, with 16 bases lining up with TRBD2. The CDR3 has 16 residues. Germline V lookup: CDR1 MNHNS, CDR2 SASEGT. V shed 3 bases and J 4 bases; nucleotides not matched to a gene: 3. The CDR3 region has the DNA TGTGCCAGCAGTGAGGGACTAGCGGGAGGGTTTTACGAGCAGTACTTC. Translation gives CASSEGLAGGFYEQYF.

The rearrangement links TRBV28 to TRBJ2-7; a weak D match, TRBD2 (6 bases). The CDR3 covers 14 residues. Germline CDR1 and CDR2: MDHEN and SYDVKM. Trimming cost V 4 bases and J 4 bases, with 14 bases left between them. CDR3 region: CASSYPNGRYEQYF. The DNA of the CDR3 is TGTGCCAGCAGTTACCCTAATGGGAGGTACGAGCAGTACTTC.

J is TRBJ2-1 and V is TRBV19; TRBD2 aligns across 7 bases. V lost 5 bases and J lost 9; bases outside the gene matches: 16. The germline CDR1 and CDR2 sequences are LNHDA and SQIVND (reference sequence). The CDR3 has 16 amino acids. The CDR3 spells CASSSRWGGFASEQFF. The DNA for the CDR3 is TGTGCCAGTAGTTCCAGGTGGGGGGGGTTTGCAAGTGAGCAGTTCTTC.

The chain is built from TRBV29-1 and TRBJ2-2; tentative D call: TRBD1 (6 bases). The germline V gene has CDR1 SQVTM and CDR2 ANQGSEA. V was shortened by 5 bases and J by 4 bases, with 14 bases between the two germline ends. The CDR3 is 14 amino acids. The CDR3 DNA follows: TGCAGCGTTCAGGGAAAGGGGGTCACCGGGGAGCTGTTTTTT. Translation gives CSVQGKGVTGELFF.

The chain employs TRBV10-3 and TRBJ1-2; 8 bases agree with TRBD1. Germline V gene lookup returns CDR1 ENHRY and CDR2 SYGVKD. There are 15 residues in the CDR3. After removal of 4 bases from V and 4 bases from J, the junction contained 8 bases not matched to a gene. This CDR3 is CAISGQGIPSYGYTF. DNA for the CDR3: TGTGCCATCAGTGGACAGGGGATCCCAAGCTATGGCTACACCTTC.

The chain has TRBV28 and TRBJ2-6, with D possibly matching TRBD1 (6 bases). The ends were cut back, 3 bases at V and 0 bases at J, with 18 bases in the middle. Germline CDR1 and CDR2: MDHEN and SYDVKM. The CDR3 spans 19 residues. CDR3 residues: CASSFLPWDTPSGANVLTF. The CDR3 DNA reads TGTGCCAGCAGTTTTCTGCCGTGGGACACCCCCTCTGGGGCCAACGTCCTGACTTTC. Combining the CDR3 with reference TRBV28 and TRBJ2-6 gives the whole variable domain DVKVTQSSRYLVKRTGEKVFLECVQDMDHENMFWYRQDPGLGLRLIYFSYDVKMKEKGDIPEGYSVSREKKERFSLILESASTNQTSMYLCASSFLPWDTPSGANVLTFGAGSRLTVL.

The chain uses TRBV24-1 and TRBJ2-3; 7 nucleotides agree with TRBD1. The CDR3 totals 15 residues. Germline V gene lookup returns CDR1 KGHDR and CDR2 SFDVKD. The ends lost 4 bases at V and 4 bases at J; junction bases unmatched: 7. In nucleotides, the CDR3 is TGTGCCACCAGTGAGGGGACAGAGGGGCCAGATACGCAGTATTTT. Protein product: CATSEGTEGPDTQYF.

The genes are TRBV30 and TRBJ2-4, with TRBD1 identical over 10 bases. The germline V gene has CDR1 GTSNPN and CDR2 SVGIG (reference sequence). Trimming took 2 bases from V and 4 from J; bases not matched to a gene: 2. This CDR3 is built from 14 residues. The CDR3: CAWSPGQGKNIQYF. The CDR3 coding sequence is TGTGCCTGGAGTCCGGGACAGGGGAAAAACATTCAGTACTTC.

The table lists this clone with a count of one. The chain has TRBV10-1 and TRBJ2-1; D not resolved. Germline assignment: CDR1 WNHNN and CDR2 SYGVQD (reference sequence). Trimming removed 2 bases at V and 3 bases at J, with 5 bases between. The CDR3 spans 13 residues. The CDR3 spells CASSEPGYNEQFF. CDR3 coding DNA: TGCGCCAGCAGTGAGCCAGGCTACAATGAGCAGTTCTTC.

The chain recombines TRBV28 with TRBJ2-2; weak D call: TRBD1 (6 bases). Germline V CDR1 and CDR2: MDHEN, SYDVKM. CDR3 length: 12 amino acids. V lost 8 bases and J lost 6, with 10 bases in between. This CDR3 is CASVRTAGELFF. The CDR3 nucleotides are TGTGCCAGCGTCAGGACAGCCGGGGAGCTGTTTTTT.

This chain connects TRBV3-1 (or the pseudogene TRBV3-2) to TRBJ2-7; 9 bases line up with TRBD2. The CDR3 length is 15 residues. From germline, CDR1 is LGHDT and CDR2 YNNKEL (reference sequence). The trim removed 1 base at V and 5 bases at J, leaving 6 bases unmatched. For the CDR3, the DNA is TGTGCCAGCAGCCAAGGGCTAGCGGGATCGAACGAGCAGTACTTC. This gives the protein CASSQGLAGSNEQYF.

V gene TRBV4-1 combines with J gene TRBJ2-1; 13 bases align to TRBD2. Germline loops: CDR1 MGHRA, CDR2 YSYEKL. Trimming at V came to 1 base and at J to 15 bases, leaving 6 bases not matched to a gene. CDR3 length: 14 amino acids. This chain's CDR3 is CASSQATSGRAAFF. The CDR3 bases are TGCGCCAGCAGCCAAGCAACTAGCGGGAGGGCCGCGTTCTTC.

The chain joins TRBV5-4 to TRBJ1-1, with unresolved D. V lost 0 bases and J 5 bases, leaving 17 bases between the germline ends. CDR1 is SGHNT and CDR2 is YYREEE in the germline V gene (reference sequence). CDR3 length: 16 residues. The CDR3 region is CASSLAVRSRGTEAFF. DNA of the CDR3: TGTGCCAGCAGCTTGGCTGTGAGGTCCCGAGGGACTGAAGCTTTCTTT.

This clone showed up just once. The gene calls are TRBV18 and TRBJ2-3; 10 bases map to TRBD2. The CDR3 is 18 residues long. Germline lookup yields CDR1 KGHSH and CDR2 LQKENI. Trimming removed 2 bases from V and 0 bases from J; junction bases left unmatched: 8. This CDR3 reads CASSPRMRLAGSTDTQYF. CDR3 sequence (DNA): TGTGCCAGCTCACCAAGAATGAGACTAGCGGGCAGCACAGATACGCAGTATTTT. Based on the CDR3 plus reference TRBV18 and TRBJ2-3, the full variable domain is NAGVMQNPRHLVRRRGQEARLRCSPMKGHSHVYWYRQLPEEGLKFMVYLQKENIIDESGMPKERFSAEFPKEGPSILRIQQVVRGDSAAYFCASSPRMRLAGSTDTQYFGPGTRLTVL.

The rearrangement uses TRBV27 and TRBJ2-1; D perhaps matches TRBD2 (5 bases). The ends were cut back, 7 bases at V and 6 bases at J, with 13 bases in the middle. The CDR3 length is 13 residues. The germline CDR1 and CDR2 sequences are MNHEY and SMNVEV (reference sequence). The CDR3 DNA sequence: TGTGCCAGCACACTGGCGGGCGGCAATGAGCAGTTCTTC. This gives the protein CASTLAGGNEQFF.

V is TRBV14 and J is TRBJ2-5; the D gene is possibly TRBD1 (6 bases). The CDR3 consists of 14 residues. V lost 2 bases to trimming and J lost 4 bases, with 11 bases between them. CDR1 is SGHDN, CDR2 FVKESK, per germline. DNA for the CDR3: TGTGCCAGCAGCCAAAGACAGGTGGGAGAGACCCAGTACTTC. It yields the protein CASSQRQVGETQYF.

The chain has TRBV7-2 and TRBJ2-5; no reliable D call. There are 13 residues in the CDR3. From germline, CDR1 is SGHTA and CDR2 FQGNSA. Trimming removed 5 bases from V and 1 base from J, with 8 bases in between. The CDR3 protein is CASSPGIQETQYF. The CDR3 nucleotides are TGTGCCAGCAGCCCAGGTATCCAAGAGACCCAGTACTTC. Drawing the rest from reference TRBV7-2 and TRBJ2-5, the complete variable domain is GAGVSQSPSNKVTEKGKDVELRCDPISGHTALYWYRQSLGQGLEFLIYFQGNSAPDKSGLPSDRFSAERTGGSVSTLTIQRTQQEDSAVYLCASSPGIQETQYFGPGTRLLVL.

The rearrangement links TRBV30 to TRBJ2-1; D not resolved. This CDR3 is built from 15 residues. CDR1 GTSNPN and CDR2 SVGIG come from the germline V gene (reference sequence). Trimming took 0 bases from V and 12 from J, leaving 21 bases between them. CDR3: CAWSVEAVAAMGQFF. DNA of the CDR3: TGTGCCTGGAGTGTAGAAGCAGTCGCGGCTATGGGGCAGTTCTTC.

This clone was detected once. The J gene is TRBJ2-6, the V gene TRBV28; weak D call: TRBD2 (6 bases). In germline, CDR1 is MDHEN, CDR2 SYDVKM. The CDR3 spans 18 residues. V dropped 5 bases and J dropped 1 base, with 18 bases sitting between them. As DNA, the CDR3 is TGTGCCAGCAGTCCTCAGGGACTTGATGGATCTGGGGCCAACGTCCTGACTTTC. Its protein is CASSPQGLDGSGANVLTF.

This clone occurred a few times. The V gene is TRBV7-9, the J gene TRBJ1-6; D is unclear. Germline assignment: CDR1 SEHNR and CDR2 FQNEAQ (reference sequence). The length of the CDR3 is 9 residues. Here the CDR3 DNA reads TGTCCCGTAGGGCGGGTCCTCCACTTT. The encoded protein is CPVGRVLHF.